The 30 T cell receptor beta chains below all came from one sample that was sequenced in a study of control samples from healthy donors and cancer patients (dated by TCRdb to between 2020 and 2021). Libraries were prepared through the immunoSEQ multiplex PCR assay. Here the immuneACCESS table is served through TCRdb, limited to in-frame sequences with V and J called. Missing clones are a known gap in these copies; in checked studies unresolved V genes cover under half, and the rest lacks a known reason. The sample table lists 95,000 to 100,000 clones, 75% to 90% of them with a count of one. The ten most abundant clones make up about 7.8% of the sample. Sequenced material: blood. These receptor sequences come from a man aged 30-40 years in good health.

The DNA of the CDR3 is TGTGCCACCACCACCGAGTACTACGAGCAGTACTTC. This codes for CATTTEYYEQYF. The chain is built from TRBV2 and TRBJ2-7; D unresolved. Per the germline V gene, CDR1 is SNHLY and CDR2 is FYNNEI. V dropped 10 bases and J dropped 3 bases, with 13 bases sitting between them. This CDR3 spans 12 amino acids.

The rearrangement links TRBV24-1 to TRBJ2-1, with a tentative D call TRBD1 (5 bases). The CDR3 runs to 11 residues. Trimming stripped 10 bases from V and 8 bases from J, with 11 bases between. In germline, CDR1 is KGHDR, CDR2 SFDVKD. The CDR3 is CATSDKYEQFF. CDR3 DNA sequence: TGTGCCACTTCGGACAAATATGAGCAGTTCTTC.

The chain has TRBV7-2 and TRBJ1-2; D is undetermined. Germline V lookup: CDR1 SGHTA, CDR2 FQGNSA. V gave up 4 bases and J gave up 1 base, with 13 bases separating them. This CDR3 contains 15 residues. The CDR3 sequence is CASSSATGFNYGYTF. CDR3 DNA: TGTGCCAGCAGCTCCGCTACGGGGTTTAACTATGGCTACACCTTC.

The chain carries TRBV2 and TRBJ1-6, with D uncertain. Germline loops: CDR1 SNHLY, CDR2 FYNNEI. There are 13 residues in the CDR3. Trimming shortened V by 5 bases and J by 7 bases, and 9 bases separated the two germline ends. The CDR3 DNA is TGTGCCAGCAGTCGACTTAGCAATTCACCCCTCCACTTT. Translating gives CASSRLSNSPLHF.

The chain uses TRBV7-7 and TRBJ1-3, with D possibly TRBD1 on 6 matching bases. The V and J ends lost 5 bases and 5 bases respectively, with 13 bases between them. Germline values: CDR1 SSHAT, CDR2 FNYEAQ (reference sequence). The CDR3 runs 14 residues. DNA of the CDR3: TGTGCCAGCAGCCCATGGGACAACAGAAACACCATATATTTT. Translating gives CASSPWDNRNTIYF.

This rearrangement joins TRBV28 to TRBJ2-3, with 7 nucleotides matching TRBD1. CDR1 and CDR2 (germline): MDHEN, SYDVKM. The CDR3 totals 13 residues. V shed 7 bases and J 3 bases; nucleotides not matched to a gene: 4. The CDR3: CASTTGMTDTQYF. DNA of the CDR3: TGTGCCAGCACGACAGGGATGACAGATACGCAGTATTTT.

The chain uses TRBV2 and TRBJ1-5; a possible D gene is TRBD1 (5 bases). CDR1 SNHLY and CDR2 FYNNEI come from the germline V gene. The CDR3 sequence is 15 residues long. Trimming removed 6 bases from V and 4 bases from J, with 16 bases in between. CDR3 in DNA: TGTGCCAGCAGCCCTTCCCAGGGCTCAAATCAGCCCCAGCATTTT. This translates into CASSPSQGSNQPQHF.

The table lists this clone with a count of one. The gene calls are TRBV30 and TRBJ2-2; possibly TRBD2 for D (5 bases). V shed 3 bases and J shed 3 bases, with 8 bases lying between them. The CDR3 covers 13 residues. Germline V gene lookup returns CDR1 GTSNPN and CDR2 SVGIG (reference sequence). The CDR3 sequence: CAWSHGDTGELFF. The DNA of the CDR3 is TGTGCCTGGAGCCACGGGGACACCGGGGAGCTGTTTTTT.

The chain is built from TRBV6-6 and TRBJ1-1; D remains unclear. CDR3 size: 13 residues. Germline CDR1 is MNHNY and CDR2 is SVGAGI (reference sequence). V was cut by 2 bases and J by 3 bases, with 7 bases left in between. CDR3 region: CASSYESDTEAFF. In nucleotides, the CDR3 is TGTGCCAGCAGTTACGAATCGGACACTGAAGCTTTCTTT.

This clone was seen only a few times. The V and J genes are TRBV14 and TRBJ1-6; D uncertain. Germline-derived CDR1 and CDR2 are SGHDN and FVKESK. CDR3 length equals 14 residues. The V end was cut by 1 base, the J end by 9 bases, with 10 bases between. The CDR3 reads CASSQVPGFSPLHF. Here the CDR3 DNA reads TGTGCCAGCAGCCAAGTTCCCGGATTTTCACCCCTCCACTTT. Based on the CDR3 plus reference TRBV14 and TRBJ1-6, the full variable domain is EAGVTQFPSHSVIEKGQTVTLRCDPISGHDNLYWYRRVMGKEIKFLLHFVKESKQDESGMPNNRFLAERTGGTYSTLKVQPAELEDSGVYFCASSQVPGFSPLHFGNGTRLTVT.

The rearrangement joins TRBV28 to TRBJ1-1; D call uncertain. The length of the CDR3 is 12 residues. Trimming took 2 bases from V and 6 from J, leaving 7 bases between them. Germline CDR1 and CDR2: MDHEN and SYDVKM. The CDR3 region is CASSLRGPEAFF. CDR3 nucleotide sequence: TGTGCCAGCAGTTTACGGGGTCCTGAAGCTTTCTTT.

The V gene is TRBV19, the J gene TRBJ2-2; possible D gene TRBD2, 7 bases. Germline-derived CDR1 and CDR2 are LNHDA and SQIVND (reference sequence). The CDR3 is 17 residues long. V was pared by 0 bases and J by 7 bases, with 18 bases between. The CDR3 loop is CASSIEVSGGASGELFF. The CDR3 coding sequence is TGTGCCAGTAGTATAGAAGTATCGGGGGGCGCGAGCGGGGAGCTGTTTTTT. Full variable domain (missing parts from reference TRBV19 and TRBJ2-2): DGGITQSPKYLFRKEGQNVTLSCEQNLNHDAMYWYRQDPGQGLRLIYYSQIVNDFQKGDIAEGYSVSREKKESFPLTVTSAQKNPTAFYLCASSIEVSGGASGELFFGEGSRLTVL.

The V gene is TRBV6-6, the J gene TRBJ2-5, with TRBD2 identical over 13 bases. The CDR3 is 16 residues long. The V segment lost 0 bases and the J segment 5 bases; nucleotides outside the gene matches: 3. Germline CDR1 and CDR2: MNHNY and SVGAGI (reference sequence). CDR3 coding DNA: TGTGCCAGCAGTTACTCGACTAGCGGGGGGAAGGAGACCCAGTACTTC. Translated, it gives CASSYSTSGGKETQYF.

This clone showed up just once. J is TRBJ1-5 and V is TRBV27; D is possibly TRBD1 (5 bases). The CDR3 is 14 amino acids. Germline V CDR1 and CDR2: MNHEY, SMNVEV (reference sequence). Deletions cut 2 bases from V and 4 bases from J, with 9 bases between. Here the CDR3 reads CASSLGAENQPQHF. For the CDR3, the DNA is TGTGCCAGCAGTTTAGGGGCGGAGAATCAGCCCCAGCATTTT.

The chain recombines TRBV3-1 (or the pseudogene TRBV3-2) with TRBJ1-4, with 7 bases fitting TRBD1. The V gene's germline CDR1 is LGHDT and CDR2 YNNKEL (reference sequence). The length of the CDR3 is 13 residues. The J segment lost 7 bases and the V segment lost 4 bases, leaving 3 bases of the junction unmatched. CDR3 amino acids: CASSRQGTEKLFF. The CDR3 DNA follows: TGTGCCAGCAGCCGACAGGGAACTGAAAAACTGTTTTTT.

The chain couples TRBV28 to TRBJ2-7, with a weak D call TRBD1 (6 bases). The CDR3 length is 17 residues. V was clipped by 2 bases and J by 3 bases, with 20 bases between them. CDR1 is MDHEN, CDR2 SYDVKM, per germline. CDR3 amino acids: CASSLLRIRQGFYEQYF. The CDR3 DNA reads TGTGCCAGCAGTTTACTTCGTATTCGGCAGGGGTTCTACGAGCAGTACTTC. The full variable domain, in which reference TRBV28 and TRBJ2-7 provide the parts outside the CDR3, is DVKVTQSSRYLVKRTGEKVFLECVQDMDHENMFWYRQDPGLGLRLIYFSYDVKMKEKGDIPEGYSVSREKKERFSLILESASTNQTSMYLCASSLLRIRQGFYEQYFGPGTRLTVT.

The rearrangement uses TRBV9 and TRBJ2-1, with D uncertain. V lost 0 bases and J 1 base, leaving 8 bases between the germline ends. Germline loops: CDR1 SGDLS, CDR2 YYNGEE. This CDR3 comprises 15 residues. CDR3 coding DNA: TGTGCCAGCAGCGTAGACGGGTTTTCCTACAATGAGCAGTTCTTC. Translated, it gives CASSVDGFSYNEQFF.

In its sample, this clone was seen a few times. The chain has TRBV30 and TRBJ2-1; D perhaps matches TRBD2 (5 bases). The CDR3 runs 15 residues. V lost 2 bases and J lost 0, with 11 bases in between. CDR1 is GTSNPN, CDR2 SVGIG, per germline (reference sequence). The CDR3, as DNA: TGTGCCTGGAGTCCAGGACTGAGCTCCTACAATGAGCAGTTCTTC. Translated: CAWSPGLSSYNEQFF.

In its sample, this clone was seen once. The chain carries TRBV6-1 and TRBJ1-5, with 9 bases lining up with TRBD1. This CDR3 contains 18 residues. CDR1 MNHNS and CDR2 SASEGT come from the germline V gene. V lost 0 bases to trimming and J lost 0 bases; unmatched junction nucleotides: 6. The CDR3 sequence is CASSEARGTGFSNQPQHF. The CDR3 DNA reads TGTGCCAGCAGTGAAGCGCGCGGGACAGGGTTTAGCAATCAGCCCCAGCATTTT.

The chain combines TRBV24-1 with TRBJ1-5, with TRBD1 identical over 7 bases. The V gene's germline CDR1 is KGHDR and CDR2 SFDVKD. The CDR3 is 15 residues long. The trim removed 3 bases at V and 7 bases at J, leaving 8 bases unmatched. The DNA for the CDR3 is TGTGCCACCAGTGATCACCGGGACAGAGGACAGCCCCAGCATTTT. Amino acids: CATSDHRDRGQPQHF.

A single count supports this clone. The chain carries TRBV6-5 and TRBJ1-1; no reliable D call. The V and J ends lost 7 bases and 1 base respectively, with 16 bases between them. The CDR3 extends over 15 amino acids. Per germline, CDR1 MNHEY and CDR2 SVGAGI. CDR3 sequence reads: CASIQRGWRNTEAFF. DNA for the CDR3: TGTGCCAGCATTCAGCGGGGTTGGAGGAACACTGAAGCTTTCTTT.

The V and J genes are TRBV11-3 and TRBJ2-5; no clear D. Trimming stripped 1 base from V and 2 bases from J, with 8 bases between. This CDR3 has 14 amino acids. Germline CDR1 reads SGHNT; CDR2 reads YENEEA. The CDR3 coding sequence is TGTGCCAGCAGCTTAGGAGGCCGGCAAGAGACCCAGTACTTC. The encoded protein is CASSLGGRQETQYF.

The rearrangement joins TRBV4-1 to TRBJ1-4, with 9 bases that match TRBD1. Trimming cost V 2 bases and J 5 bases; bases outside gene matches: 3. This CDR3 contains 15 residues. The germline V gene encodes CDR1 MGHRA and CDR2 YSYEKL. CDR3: CASSQLTGGNEKLFF. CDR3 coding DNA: TGCGCCAGCAGCCAACTGACAGGGGGGAATGAAAAACTGTTTTTT.

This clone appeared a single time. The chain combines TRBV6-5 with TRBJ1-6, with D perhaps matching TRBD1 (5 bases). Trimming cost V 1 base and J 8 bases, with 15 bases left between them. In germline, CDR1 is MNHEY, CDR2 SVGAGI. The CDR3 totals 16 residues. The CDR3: CASSYFSGSADSPLHF. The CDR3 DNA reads TGTGCCAGCAGTTACTTCTCAGGGTCGGCGGATTCACCCCTCCACTTT.

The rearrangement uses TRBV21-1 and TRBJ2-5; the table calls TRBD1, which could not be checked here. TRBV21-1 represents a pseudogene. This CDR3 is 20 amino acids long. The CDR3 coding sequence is TGTGCCAGCAGCTCCACGGGACAGGGGGGTGTCGGGGGTTGTCAAGAGACCCAGTACTTC. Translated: CASSSTGQGGVGGCQETQYF.

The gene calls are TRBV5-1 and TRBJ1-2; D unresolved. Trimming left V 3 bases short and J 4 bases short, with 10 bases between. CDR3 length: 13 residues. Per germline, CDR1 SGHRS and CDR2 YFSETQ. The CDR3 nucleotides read TGCGCCAGCAGCTCGAAACGGGGCTATGGCTACACCTTC. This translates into CASSSKRGYGYTF.

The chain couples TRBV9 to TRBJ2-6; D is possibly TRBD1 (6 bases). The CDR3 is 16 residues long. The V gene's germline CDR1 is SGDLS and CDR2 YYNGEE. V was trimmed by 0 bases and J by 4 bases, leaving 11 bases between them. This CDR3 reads CASSVVAGAGANVLTF. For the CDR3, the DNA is TGTGCCAGCAGCGTAGTAGCAGGGGCCGGGGCCAACGTCCTGACTTTC.

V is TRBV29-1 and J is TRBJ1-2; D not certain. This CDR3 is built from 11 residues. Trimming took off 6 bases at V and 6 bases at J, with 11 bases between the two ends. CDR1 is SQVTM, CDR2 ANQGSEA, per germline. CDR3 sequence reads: CSVSGKDGYTF. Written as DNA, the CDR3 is TGCAGCGTGTCGGGAAAGGATGGCTACACCTTC.

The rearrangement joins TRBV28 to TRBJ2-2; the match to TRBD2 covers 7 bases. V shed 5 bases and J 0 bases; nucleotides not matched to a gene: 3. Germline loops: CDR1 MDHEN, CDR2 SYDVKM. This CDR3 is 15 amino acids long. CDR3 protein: CASSQAGTNTGELFF. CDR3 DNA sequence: TGTGCCAGCAGTCAAGCGGGGACGAACACCGGGGAGCTGTTTTTT.

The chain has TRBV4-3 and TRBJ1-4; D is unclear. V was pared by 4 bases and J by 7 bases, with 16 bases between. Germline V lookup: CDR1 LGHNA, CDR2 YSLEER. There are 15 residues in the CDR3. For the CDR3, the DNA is TGCGCCAGCAGCCCCGGCGCGGGGTTCGGTGAAAAACTGTTTTTT. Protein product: CASSPGAGFGEKLFF.